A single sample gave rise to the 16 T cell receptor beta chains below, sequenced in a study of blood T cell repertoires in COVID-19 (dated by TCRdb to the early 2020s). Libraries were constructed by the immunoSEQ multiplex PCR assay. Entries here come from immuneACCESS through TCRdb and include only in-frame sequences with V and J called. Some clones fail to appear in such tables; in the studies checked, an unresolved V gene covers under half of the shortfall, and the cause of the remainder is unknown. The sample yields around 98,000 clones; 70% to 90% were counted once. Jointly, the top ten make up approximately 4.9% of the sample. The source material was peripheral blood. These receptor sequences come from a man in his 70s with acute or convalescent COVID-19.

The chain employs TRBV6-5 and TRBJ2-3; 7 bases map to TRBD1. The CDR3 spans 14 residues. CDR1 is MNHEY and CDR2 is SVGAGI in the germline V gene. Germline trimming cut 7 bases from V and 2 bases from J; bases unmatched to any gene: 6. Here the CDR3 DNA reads TGTGCCAGCACTCGGGACAGTTACACAGATACGCAGTATTTT. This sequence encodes CASTRDSYTDTQYF.

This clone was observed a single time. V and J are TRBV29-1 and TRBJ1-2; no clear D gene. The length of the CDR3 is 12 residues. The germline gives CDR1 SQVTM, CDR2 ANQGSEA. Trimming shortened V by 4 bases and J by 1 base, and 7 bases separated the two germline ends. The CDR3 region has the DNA TGCAGCGTTGTGGGGAGTAACTATGGCTACACCTTC. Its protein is CSVVGSNYGYTF.

This CDR3 reads CASSQVQGNQPQHF. DNA of the CDR3: TGCGCCAGCAGCCAAGTGCAGGGCAATCAGCCCCAGCATTTT. The V gene is TRBV4-1, the J gene TRBJ1-5; D ambiguous. CDR3 length: 14 residues. With 1 base removed from V and 2 bases from J, the gap between germline ends came to 6 bases. Germline lookup yields CDR1 MGHRA and CDR2 YSYEKL.

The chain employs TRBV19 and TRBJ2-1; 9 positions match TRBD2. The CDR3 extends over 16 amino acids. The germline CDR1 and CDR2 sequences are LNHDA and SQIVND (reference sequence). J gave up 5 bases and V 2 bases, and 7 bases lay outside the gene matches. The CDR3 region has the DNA TGTGCCAGTAGTATATTCCGCGGGGGGGGTAACAATGAGCAGTTCTTC. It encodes CASSIFRGGGNNEQFF.

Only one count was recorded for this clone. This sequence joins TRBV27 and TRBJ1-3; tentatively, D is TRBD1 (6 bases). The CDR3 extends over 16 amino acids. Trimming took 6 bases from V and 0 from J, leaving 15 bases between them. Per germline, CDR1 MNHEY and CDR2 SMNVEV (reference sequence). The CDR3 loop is CASRKTGLSSGNTIYF. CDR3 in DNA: TGTGCCAGCAGGAAAACAGGGTTAAGCTCTGGAAACACCATATATTTT.

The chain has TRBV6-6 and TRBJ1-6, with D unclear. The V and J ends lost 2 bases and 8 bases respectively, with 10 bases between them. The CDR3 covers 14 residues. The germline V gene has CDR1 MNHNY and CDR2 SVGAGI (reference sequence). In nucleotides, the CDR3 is TGTGCCAGCAGTTACAGGCAGCAGGATTCACCCCTCCACTTT. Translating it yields CASSYRQQDSPLHF.

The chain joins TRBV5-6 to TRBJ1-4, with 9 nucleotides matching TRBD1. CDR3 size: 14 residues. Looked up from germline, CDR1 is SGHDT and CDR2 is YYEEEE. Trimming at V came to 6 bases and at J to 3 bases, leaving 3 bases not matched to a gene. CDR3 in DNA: TGTGCCAGCACCTGGACAGGGGCTAATGAAAAACTGTTTTTT. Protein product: CASTWTGANEKLFF. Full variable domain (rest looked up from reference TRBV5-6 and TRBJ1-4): DAGVTQSPTHLIKTRGQQVTLRCSPKSGHDTVSWYQQALGQGPQFIFQYYEEEERQRGNFPDRFSGHQFPNYSSELNVNALLLGDSALYLCASTWTGANEKLFFGSGTQLSVL.

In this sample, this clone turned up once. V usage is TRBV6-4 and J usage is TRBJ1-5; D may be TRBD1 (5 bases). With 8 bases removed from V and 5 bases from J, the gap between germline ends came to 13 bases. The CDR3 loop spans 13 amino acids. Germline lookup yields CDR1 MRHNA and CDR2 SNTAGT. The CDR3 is CASSGGVDQPQHF. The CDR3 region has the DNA TGTGCCAGCTCCGGGGGTGTGGATCAGCCCCAGCATTTT.

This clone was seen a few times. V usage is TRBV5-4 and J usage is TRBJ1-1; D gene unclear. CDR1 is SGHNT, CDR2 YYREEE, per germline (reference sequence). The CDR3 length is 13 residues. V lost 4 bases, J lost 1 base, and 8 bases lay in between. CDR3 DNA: TGTGCCAGCAGCATTACAGAGAACACTGAAGCTTTCTTT. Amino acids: CASSITENTEAFF.

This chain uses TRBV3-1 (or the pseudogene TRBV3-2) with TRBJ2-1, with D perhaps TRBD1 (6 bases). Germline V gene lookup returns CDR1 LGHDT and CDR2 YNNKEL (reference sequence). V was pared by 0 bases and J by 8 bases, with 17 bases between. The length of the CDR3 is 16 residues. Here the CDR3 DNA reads TGTGCCAGCAGCCAAGATAAGACAGGCCCCACGGATGAGCAGTTCTTC. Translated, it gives CASSQDKTGPTDEQFF.

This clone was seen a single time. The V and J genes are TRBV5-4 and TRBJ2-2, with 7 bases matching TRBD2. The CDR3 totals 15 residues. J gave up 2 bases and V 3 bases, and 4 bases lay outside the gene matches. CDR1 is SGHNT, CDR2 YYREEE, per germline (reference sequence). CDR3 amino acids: CASSSGTINTGELFF. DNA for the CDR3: TGTGCCAGCAGCTCCGGGACTATTAACACCGGGGAGCTGTTTTTT.

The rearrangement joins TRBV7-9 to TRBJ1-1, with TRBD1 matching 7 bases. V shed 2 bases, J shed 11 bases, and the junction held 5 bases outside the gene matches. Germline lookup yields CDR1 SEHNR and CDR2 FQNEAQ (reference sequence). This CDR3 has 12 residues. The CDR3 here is CASSLTDRVAFF. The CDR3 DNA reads TGTGCCAGCAGCTTAACCGACAGGGTGGCTTTCTTT.

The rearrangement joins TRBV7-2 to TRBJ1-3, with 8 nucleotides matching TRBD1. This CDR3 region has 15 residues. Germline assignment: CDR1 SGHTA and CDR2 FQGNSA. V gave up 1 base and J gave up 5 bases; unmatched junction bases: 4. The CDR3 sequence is CASSLDWTGRNTIYF. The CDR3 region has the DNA TGTGCCAGCAGCTTAGATTGGACAGGGAGAAACACCATATATTTT.

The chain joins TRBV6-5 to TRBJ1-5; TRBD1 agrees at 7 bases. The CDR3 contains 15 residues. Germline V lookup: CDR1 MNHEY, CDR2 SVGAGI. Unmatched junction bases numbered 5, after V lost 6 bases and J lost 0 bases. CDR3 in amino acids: CASRPTGDSNQPQHF. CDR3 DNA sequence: TGTGCCAGCAGACCAACAGGGGATAGCAATCAGCCCCAGCATTTT.

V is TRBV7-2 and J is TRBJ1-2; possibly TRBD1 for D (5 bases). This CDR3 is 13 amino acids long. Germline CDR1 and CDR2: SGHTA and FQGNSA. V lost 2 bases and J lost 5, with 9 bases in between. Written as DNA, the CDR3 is TGTGCCAGCAGCTTAACGCAGGGATATGGCTACACCTTC. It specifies CASSLTQGYGYTF.

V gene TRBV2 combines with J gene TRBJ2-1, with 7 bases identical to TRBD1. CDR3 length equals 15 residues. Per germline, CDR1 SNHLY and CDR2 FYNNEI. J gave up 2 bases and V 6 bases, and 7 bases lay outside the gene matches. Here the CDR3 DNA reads TGTGCCAGCAGCGAGACAGGGTCCACCTACAATGAGCAGTTCTTC. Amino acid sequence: CASSETGSTYNEQFF.